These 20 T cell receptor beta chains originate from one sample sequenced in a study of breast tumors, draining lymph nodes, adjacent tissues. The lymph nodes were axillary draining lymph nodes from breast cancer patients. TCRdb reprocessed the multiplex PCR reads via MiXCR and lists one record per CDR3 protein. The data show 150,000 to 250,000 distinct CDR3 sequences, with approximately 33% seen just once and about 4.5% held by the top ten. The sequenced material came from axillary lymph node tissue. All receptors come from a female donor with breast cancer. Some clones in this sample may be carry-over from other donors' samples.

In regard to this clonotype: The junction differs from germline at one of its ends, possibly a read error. CDR3 bases: TGTGCCAGCAGCTTTGGGGGAGACGAGCAGCACTTC. This translates into CASSFGGDEQHF. The chain combines TRBV5-4 with TRBJ2-7; perhaps D is TRBD1 or TRBD2 (5 bases each). This CDR3 comprises 12 residues. CDR1 and CDR2 (germline): SGHNT, YYREEE (reference sequence). Using reference TRBV5-4 and TRBJ2-7 for the parts outside the CDR3, the full variable domain is ETGVTQSPTHLIKTRGQQVTLRCSSQSGHNTVSWYQQALGQGPQFIFQYYREEENGRGNFPPRFSGLQFPNYSSELNVNALELDDSALYLCASSFGGDEQHFGPGTRLTVT.

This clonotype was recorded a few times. In nucleotides, the CDR3 is TGTGCCAGCAGTAGCGTACAGGGGGCCCTGAACACTGAAGCTTTCTTT. Protein product: CASSSVQGALNTEAFF. V gene TRBV12-3 or TRBV12-4 combines with J gene TRBJ1-1, with 9 bases identical to TRBD1. The CDR3 length is 16 residues. V was clipped by 5 bases and J by 0 bases; unmatched bases: 7.

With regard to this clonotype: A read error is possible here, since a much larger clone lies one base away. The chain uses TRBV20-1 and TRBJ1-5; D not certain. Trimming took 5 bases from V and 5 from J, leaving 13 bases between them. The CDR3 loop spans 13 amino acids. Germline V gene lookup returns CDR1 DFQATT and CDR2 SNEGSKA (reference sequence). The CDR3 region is CSAQCSLDQPQHF. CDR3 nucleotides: TGCAGTGCTCAGTGCTCTCTGGATCAGCCCCAGCATTTT.

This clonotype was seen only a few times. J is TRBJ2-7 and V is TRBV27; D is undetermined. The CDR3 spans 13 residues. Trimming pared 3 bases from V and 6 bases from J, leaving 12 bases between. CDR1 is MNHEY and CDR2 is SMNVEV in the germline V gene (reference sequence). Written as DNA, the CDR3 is TGTGCCAGCAGTTTTAGTTCGACCCGCGAGCAGTACTTC. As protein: CASSFSSTREQYF.

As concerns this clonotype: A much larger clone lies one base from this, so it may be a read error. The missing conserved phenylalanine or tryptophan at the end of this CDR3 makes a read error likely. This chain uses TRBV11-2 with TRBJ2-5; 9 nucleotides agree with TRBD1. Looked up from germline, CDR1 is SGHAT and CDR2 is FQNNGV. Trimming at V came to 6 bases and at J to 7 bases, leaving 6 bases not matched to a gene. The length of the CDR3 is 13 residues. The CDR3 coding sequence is TGTGCCAGCAGTACAGGGGGCGGGTGGACCCAGTACTCC. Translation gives CASSTGGGWTQYS.

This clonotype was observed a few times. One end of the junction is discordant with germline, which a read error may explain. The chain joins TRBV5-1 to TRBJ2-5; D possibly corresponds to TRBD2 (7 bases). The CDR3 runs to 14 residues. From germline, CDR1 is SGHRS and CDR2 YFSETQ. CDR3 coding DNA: TGCGCCAGCGGCCCTGGGGGGGGACAAGACACCCAGTACTTC. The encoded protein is CASGPGGGQDTQYF.

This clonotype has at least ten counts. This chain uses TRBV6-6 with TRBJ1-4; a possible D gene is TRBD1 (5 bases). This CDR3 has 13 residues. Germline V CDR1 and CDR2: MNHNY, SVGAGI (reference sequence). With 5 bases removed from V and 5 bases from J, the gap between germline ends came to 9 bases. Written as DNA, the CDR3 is TGTGCCAGCAGTAGGGGCCAGAATGAAAAACTGTTTTTT. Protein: CASSRGQNEKLFF.

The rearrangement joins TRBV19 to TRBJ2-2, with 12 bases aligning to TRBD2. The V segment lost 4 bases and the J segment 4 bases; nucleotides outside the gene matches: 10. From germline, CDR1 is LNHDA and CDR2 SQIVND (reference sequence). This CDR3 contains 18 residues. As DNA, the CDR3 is TGTGCCAGTAGTACCCTATCCCGGACTAGCGGGATCACCGGGGAGCTGTTTTTT. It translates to CASSTLSRTSGITGELFF.

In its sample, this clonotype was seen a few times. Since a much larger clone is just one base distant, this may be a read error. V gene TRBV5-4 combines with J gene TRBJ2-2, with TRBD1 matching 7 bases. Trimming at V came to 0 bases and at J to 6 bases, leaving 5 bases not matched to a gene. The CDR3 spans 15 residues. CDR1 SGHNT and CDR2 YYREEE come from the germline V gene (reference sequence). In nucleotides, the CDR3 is TGTGCCAGCAGCTTGGGAGCAGGGGGATCCGGGGAGCTGTTTTTT. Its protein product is CASSLGAGGSGELFF.

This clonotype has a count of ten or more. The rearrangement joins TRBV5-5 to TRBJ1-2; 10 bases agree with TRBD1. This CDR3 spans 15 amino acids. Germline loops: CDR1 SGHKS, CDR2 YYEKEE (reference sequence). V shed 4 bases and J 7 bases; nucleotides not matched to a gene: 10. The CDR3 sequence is CASSVTGGPGCGYTF. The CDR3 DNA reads TGTGCCAGCAGCGTGACAGGGGGCCCTGGCTGTGGCTACACCTTC.

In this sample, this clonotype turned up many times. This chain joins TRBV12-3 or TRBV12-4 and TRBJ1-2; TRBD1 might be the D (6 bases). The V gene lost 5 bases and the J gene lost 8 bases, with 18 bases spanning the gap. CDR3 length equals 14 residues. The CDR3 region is CASSSGLGARGYTF. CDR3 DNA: TGTGCCAGCAGTAGCGGATTGGGGGCGAGGGGCTACACCTTC.

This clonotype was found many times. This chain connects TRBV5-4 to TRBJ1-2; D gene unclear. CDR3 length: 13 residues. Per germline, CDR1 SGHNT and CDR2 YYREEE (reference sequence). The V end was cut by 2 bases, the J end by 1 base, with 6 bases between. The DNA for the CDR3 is TGTGCCAGCAGCTTACAGCGTAACTATGGCTACACCTTC. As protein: CASSLQRNYGYTF.

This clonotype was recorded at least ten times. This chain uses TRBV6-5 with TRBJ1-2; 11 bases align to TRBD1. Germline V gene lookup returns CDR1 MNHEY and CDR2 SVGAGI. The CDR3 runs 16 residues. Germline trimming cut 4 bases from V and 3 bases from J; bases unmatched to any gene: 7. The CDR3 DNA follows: TGTGCCAGCAGTTTGCATTCGGGACAGGGGGACTATGGCTACACCTTC. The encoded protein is CASSLHSGQGDYGYTF.

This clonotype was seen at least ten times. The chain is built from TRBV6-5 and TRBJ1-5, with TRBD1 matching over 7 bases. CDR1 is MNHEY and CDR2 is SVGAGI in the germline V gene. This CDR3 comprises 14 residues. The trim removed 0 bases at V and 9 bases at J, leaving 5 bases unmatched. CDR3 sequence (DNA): TGTGCCAGCAGTTACTCGACAGGGCAGGGGCCCCAGCATTTT. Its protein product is CASSYSTGQGPQHF.

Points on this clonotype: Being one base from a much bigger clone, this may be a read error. The CDR3 is CASSQETAPTNEKLFF. The CDR3 nucleotides are TGTGCCAGCAGTCAAGAGACAGCCCCAACTAATGAAAAACTGTTTTTT. The chain carries TRBV6-1 and TRBJ1-4; the D gene is possibly TRBD1 (5 bases). This CDR3 region has 16 residues. Trimming stripped 5 bases from V and 0 bases from J, with 13 bases between. Per germline, CDR1 MNHNS and CDR2 SASEGT.

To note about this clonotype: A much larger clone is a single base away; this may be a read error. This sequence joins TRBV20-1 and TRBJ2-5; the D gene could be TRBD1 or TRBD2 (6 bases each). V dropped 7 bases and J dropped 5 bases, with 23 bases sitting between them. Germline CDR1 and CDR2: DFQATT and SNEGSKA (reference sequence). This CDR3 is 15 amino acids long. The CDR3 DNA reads TGCAGTGTCGCCCTCGACGACAGGAGGGCGGAGACCCAGTACTTC. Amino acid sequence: CSVALDDRRAETQYF.

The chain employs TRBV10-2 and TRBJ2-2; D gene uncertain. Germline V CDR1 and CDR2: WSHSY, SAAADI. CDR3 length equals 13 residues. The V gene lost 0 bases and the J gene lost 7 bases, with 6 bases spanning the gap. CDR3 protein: CASSESSSGELFF. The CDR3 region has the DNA TGCGCCAGCAGTGAGTCGAGTAGCGGGGAGCTGTTTTTT.

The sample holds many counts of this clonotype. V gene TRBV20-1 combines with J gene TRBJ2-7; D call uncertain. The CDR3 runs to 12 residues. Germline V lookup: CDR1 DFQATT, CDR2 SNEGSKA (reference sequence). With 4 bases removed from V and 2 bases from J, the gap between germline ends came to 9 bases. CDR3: CSANGPTYEQYF. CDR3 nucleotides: TGCAGTGCTAACGGGCCAACCTACGAGCAGTACTTC.

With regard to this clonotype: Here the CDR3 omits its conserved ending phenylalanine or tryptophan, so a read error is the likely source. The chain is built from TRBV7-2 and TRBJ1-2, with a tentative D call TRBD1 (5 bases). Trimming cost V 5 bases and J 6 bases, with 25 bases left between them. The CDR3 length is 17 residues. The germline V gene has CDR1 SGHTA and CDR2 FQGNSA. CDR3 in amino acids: CASSHPIRERYSHGYTL. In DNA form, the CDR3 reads TGTGCCAGCAGCCATCCAATCAGGGAGAGGTATTCCCATGGCTACACCCTC.

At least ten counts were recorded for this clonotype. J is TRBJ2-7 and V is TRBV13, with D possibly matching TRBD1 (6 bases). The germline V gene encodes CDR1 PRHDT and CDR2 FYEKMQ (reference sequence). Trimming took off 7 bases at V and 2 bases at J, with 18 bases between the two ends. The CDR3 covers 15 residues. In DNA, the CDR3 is TGTGCCAGCACCATTTTCCGGGACATCCCCTACGAGCAGTACTTC. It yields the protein CASTIFRDIPYEQYF.